Listed below are T cell receptor beta chains from one sample, sequenced in a study of OX40 agonist ivuxolimab in advanced cancers. Sequencing was performed with immunoSEQ multiplex PCR; in TCRdb, only in-frame clones are kept and a portion is missing. The sample includes 65,000 to 95,000 clones, 88% of them seen just once. This specimen consisted of CD4+ or CD8+ T cells sorted from blood, obtained in a trial of the OX40 agonist ivuxolimab. The receptors here all came from an adult with an advanced solid tumor such as melanoma, head and neck, liver or kidney cancer. Both conserved end residues are part of each CDR3. The D gene is left open where the match is weak. The listing skips clone size in some rows; elsewhere it reads once, few, many or a size class.

.,.,TRBJ1-2,TRBV6-5,TGTGCCAGCAGCCCAGGGTCAGCTAACTATGGCTACACCTTC,CASSPGSANYGYTF
.,.,TRBJ1-2,TRBV7-9,TGTGCCAGCAGCTTAGATTGGGAGGGCTACACCTTC,CASSLDWEGYTF
.,TRBD1,TRBJ2-7,TRBV29-1,TGCAGCGCTCGACAGGGCCCCTACGAGCAGTACTTC,CSARQGPYEQYF
.,.,TRBJ2-7,TRBV7-9,TGTGCCAGCAGCTTAGATGGCGGTATCGGCTACGAGCAGTACTTC,CASSLDGGIGYEQYF
.,TRBD1,TRBJ2-2,TRBV11-3,TGTGCCAGCAGCCAGGTTACAGGGGTGGCCGGGGAGCTGTTTTTT,CASSQVTGVAGELFF
.,.,TRBJ1-2,TRBV27,TGTGCCAGCAGTCCCCGGGGGGGCTATGGCTACACCTTC,CASSPRGGYGYTF
.,.,TRBJ2-7,TRBV18,TGTGCCAGCTCACCATACGGGGGCTACGAGCAGTACTTC,CASSPYGGYEQYF
.,.,TRBJ1-6,TRBV28,TGTGCCAGCAGGGGGACTGGGGGCTCACCCCTCCACTTT,CASRGTGGSPLHF
.,.,TRBJ2-7,TRBV9,TGTGCCAGCAGCGTAAATGTAGGTTCCTACGAGCAGTACTTC,CASSVNVGSYEQYF
few,.,TRBJ1-5,TRBV12-5,TGTGCTAGTGGTTTTGACAGTCGCAATCAGCCCCAGCATTTT,CASGFDSRNQPQHF
once,TRBD1,TRBJ2-3,TRBV5-1,TGCGCCAGCAGTTGGACCACAGGGGTGGGTTCAGATACGCAGTATTTT,CASSWTTGVGSDTQYF
.,.,TRBJ1-1,TRBV10-3,TGTGCCACAAACTCAGGGAAGGGGTCCGGGAACACTGAAGCTTTCTTT,CATNSGKGSGNTEAFF
.,.,TRBJ1-3,TRBV13,TGTGCCAGCAGCTTGGGGAAAAAGTCTGGAAACACCATATATTTT,CASSLGKKSGNTIYF
few,TRBD1,TRBJ1-2,TRBV5-1,TGCGCCAGCAGCCGGGACAGGAGCAACTATGGCTACACCTTC,CASSRDRSNYGYTF
.,TRBD2,TRBJ2-7,TRBV18,TGTGCCAGCTCACCTGGGGGGGTTCAAGAGCAGTACTTC,CASSPGGVQEQYF
.,.,TRBJ2-6,TRBV7-8,TGTGCCAGCAGCTTAGGGGGGGCCAGAGTCTGGTCTGGGGCCAACGTCCTGACTTTC,CASSLGGARVWSGANVLTF
.,.,TRBJ1-1,TRBV7-2,TGTGCCAGCAGCTTAGTAGCGGGACCGCCGAACACTGAAGCTTTCTTT,CASSLVAGPPNTEAFF
once,.,TRBJ2-7,TRBV9,TGTGCCAGCAGCCCCGGACAGACGTTATCCTACGAGCAGTACTTC,CASSPGQTLSYEQYF
.,.,TRBJ2-1,TRBV5-1,TGCGCCAGCAGCTTGGGACAGGTCAGCGAGCAGTTCTTC,CASSLGQVSEQFF
.,TRBD1,TRBJ2-2,TRBV18,TGTGCCAGCACCGGGACAGTTGACACCGGGGAGCTGTTTTTT,CASTGTVDTGELFF
.,.,TRBJ1-5,TRBV19,TGTGCCAGTAGTGTGAGGTCTCAGCCCCAGCATTTT,CASSVRSQPQHF
.,.,TRBJ1-1,TRBV10-1,TGCGCCAGCACCCCGAGGGATAAGCAGGGCTGCGCTGAAGCTTTCTTT,CASTPRDKQGCAEAFF
.,TRBD2,TRBJ2-5,TRBV19,TGTGCCAGTAGTATAAGCGGGGGGCAAGAGACCCAGTACTTC,CASSISGGQETQYF
.,.,TRBJ2-2,TRBV18,TGTGCCAGCTCCCGTCTTGTCGGGAACACCGGGGAGCTGTTTTTT,CASSRLVGNTGELFF
.,.,TRBJ2-1,TRBV10-3,TGTGCCATCAGTGAGCGCGGACTAGTGGGGGGCGTAGCCTACAATGAGCAGTTCTTC,CAISERGLVGGVAYNEQFF
few,.,TRBJ1-5,TRBV6-5,TGTGCCAGCAGCCCCACAAGATTCAATCAGCCCCAGCATTTT,CASSPTRFNQPQHF
.,.,TRBJ1-1,TRBV5-1,TGCGCCAGCAGCGTTAGGCCAAACAACTTTATGAACACTGAAGCTTTCTTT,CASSVRPNNFMNTEAFF
.,.,TRBJ1-1,TRBV11-2,TGTGCCAGCAGCTTAAAGGGGTGGACTGAAGCTTTCTTT,CASSLKGWTEAFF
once,TRBD1,TRBJ2-5,TRBV18,TGTGCCAGCTCACCCCCCGACAGGGGGCGGTCAGAGACCCAGTACTTC,CASSPPDRGRSETQYF
.,.,TRBJ2-3,TRBV19,TGTGCCAGTAGTATTCCCGCAGATACGCAGTATTTT,CASSIPADTQYF
.,.,TRBJ1-2,TRBV7-6,TGTGCCAGCAGCTTAGAGTATGCAGGGGTGGAGGGCTACACCTTC,CASSLEYAGVEGYTF
.,TRBD2,TRBJ2-1,TRBV12-5,TGTGCTAGTGGGTCCCACCGGGGGGGCTACAATGAGCAGTTCTTC,CASGSHRGGYNEQFF
.,TRBD1,TRBJ2-1,TRBV14,TGTGCCAGCAGCCACGGGACAGGAAGACCCGGATCCTACAATGAGCAGTTCTTC,CASSHGTGRPGSYNEQFF
.,.,TRBJ2-4,TRBV6-1,TGTGCCAGCAGTGAAGTTTGGGTCCCGCCAGGCATTCAGTACTTC,CASSEVWVPPGIQYF
.,.,TRBJ1-3,TRBV19,TGTGCCACCAAATTCCGCTCGGGCGGAAACACCATATATTTT,CATKFRSGGNTIYF
once,.,TRBJ2-7,TRBV4-1,TGCGCCAGCAGCCGAGCCTCCGTAGGGGATTACGAGCAGTACTTC,CASSRASVGDYEQYF
.,TRBD1,TRBJ2-2,TRBV5-1,TGCGCCAGCAGCTTTGGAGACAGGGCCGGGGAGCTGTTTTTT,CASSFGDRAGELFF
.,TRBD1,TRBJ1-5,TRBV5-1,TGCGCCAGCAGCCCAGGGACAGAAGGGCCCCAGCATTTT,CASSPGTEGPQHF
.,.,TRBJ1-5,TRBV5-6,TGTGCCAGCAGCTTGTCAGTGAATCAGCCCCAGCATTTT,CASSLSVNQPQHF
.,.,TRBJ2-3,TRBV5-1,TGCGCCAGCAGCTTGGATCAGGGAGGCGTGAATACGCAGTATTTT,CASSLDQGGVNTQYF
.,.,TRBJ1-1,TRBV5-6,TGTGCCAGCAGCTTCAGAGCATACCTGAACACTGAAGCTTTCTTT,CASSFRAYLNTEAFF
.,.,TRBJ2-5,TRBV28,TGTGCCAGCTCCCTTGAGACCCAGTACTTC,CASSLETQYF
.,.,TRBJ1-1,TRBV6-1,TGTGCCAGCAGTGAAGAGGGAGGCACTGAAGCTTTCTTT,CASSEEGGTEAFF
.,.,TRBJ2-7,TRBV9,TGTGCCAGCAGCGGGACCGCTACCCCCTACGAGCAGTACTTC,CASSGTATPYEQYF
.,TRBD1,TRBJ2-3,TRBV5-4,TGTGCCAGCACGATCCGTACGGGACAGAACACAGATACGCAGTATTTT,CASTIRTGQNTDTQYF
.,.,TRBJ2-5,TRBV4-2,TGTGCCAGCAGCCAAAGTCCAGCGGGCGTCCAAGAGACCCAGTACTTC,CASSQSPAGVQETQYF
.,.,TRBJ1-6,TRBV27,TGTGCCAGCAGTTTAATTGCCACTTATAATTCACCCCTCCACTTT,CASSLIATYNSPLHF
.,.,TRBJ1-3,TRBV5-5,TGTGCCAGCAGCTTCTTTGAGGGAAACACCATATATTTT,CASSFFEGNTIYF
.,.,TRBJ1-5,TRBV19,TGTGCCAGTCGCTGGACAGACGATACCTATCAGCCCCAGCATTTT,CASRWTDDTYQPQHF
.,.,TRBJ1-1,TRBV5-1,TGCGCCAGCAGCTGGGCCAAGACAGTTGCGAACACTGAAGCTTTCTTT,CASSWAKTVANTEAFF
.,.,TRBJ1-2,TRBV9,TGTGCCAGCAGGGGAAACCGGGACAACTATGGCTACACCTTC,CASRGNRDNYGYTF